Shown below are 19 T cell receptor beta chains from a single sample sequenced in a study of blood T cells in healthy people across ages. Together with a sample-barcoded 5' primer, a J-beta primer mix was included in a second PCR lasting about 6 to 11 cycles. TCRdb itself ran the 5' RACE reads through MiXCR, one entry per CDR3 protein. Here the sample spans hundreds of thousands of distinct CDR3 sequences, around 45% being singletons. Sequencing was done on a sample of blood. These receptors all stem from a woman aged 55-70 years in good health.

In this sample, this clonotype turned up once. This rearrangement joins TRBV20-1 to TRBJ1-1; maybe TRBD1 (6 bases). In germline, CDR1 is DFQATT, CDR2 SNEGSKA (reference sequence). V was clipped by 6 bases and J by 3 bases, with 26 bases between them. The CDR3 contains 17 residues. The CDR3 nucleotides are TGCAGTGCGGACCTCCAGGGGACTCGGCTCCGTGACACTGAAGCTTTCTTT. This translates into CSADLQGTRLRDTEAFF.

The chain recombines TRBV7-9 with TRBJ2-1; no firm D call. CDR3 size: 14 residues. Trimming took off 6 bases at V and 7 bases at J, with 16 bases between the two ends. Germline V gene data show CDR1 as SEHNR and CDR2 as FQNEAQ (reference sequence). Written as DNA, the CDR3 is TGTGCCAGCAGACCAGGCGGTCTAGTTAATGAGCAGTTCTTC. Amino acid sequence: CASRPGGLVNEQFF.

This chain joins TRBV6-5 and TRBJ2-5, with 7 bases matching TRBD1. The tail of the sequence fits TRBJ2-7 better, so the J call may be wrong. The CDR3 sequence is 14 residues long. Per the germline V gene, CDR1 is MNHEY and CDR2 is SVGAGI. CDR3 protein: CASRPGGSNYEQYF. The DNA of the CDR3 is TGTGCCAGCAGACCAGGGGGAAGCAACTACGAGCAGTACTTC.

CDR3 protein: CASSLGLGDEQFF. CDR3 DNA: TGCGCCAGCAGCTTGGGACTGGGGGATGAGCAGTTCTTC. The rearrangement links TRBV5-1 to TRBJ2-1; D possibly matches TRBD1 or TRBD2 (5 bases each). Per the germline V gene, CDR1 is SGHRS and CDR2 is YFSETQ. CDR3 length: 13 amino acids. V dropped 0 bases and J dropped 8 bases, with 9 bases sitting between them.

In its sample, this clonotype was seen a few times. The V call is TRBV11-3, the J call TRBJ2-2, with D tentatively TRBD2 (5 bases). The germline gives CDR1 SGHNT, CDR2 YENEEA. CDR3 length: 15 residues. V lost 3 bases and J 1 base, leaving 9 bases between the germline ends. The CDR3 spells CASSFGEWNTGELFF. CDR3 bases: TGTGCCAGCAGCTTTGGGGAGTGGAACACCGGGGAGCTGTTTTTT.

This clonotype was recorded many times. The chain employs TRBV12-3 or TRBV12-4 and TRBJ2-7; no clear D. The CDR3 contains 12 residues. V lost 3 bases to trimming and J lost 6 bases, with 9 bases between them. CDR3 amino acids: CASSFSPGEQYF. The CDR3 DNA sequence: TGTGCCAGCAGTTTCTCTCCGGGCGAGCAGTACTTC.

The V gene is TRBV28, the J gene TRBJ1-1, with D possibly being TRBD1 (5 bases). Germline lookup yields CDR1 MDHEN and CDR2 SYDVKM. CDR3 length: 13 residues. V gave up 2 bases and J gave up 6 bases, with 10 bases separating them. CDR3 sequence: CASSLTQGPEAFF. The CDR3 nucleotides read TGTGCCAGCAGTTTAACTCAGGGCCCTGAAGCTTTCTTT.

To note about this clonotype: Possible read error: a much larger clone is one base away. V and J are TRBV3-1 and TRBJ2-1; D is ambiguous. The length of the CDR3 is 13 residues. Germline V CDR1 and CDR2: LGHDT, YNNKEL (reference sequence). This CDR3 is CANSQERRSEQFF. CDR3 nucleotides: TGTGCCAACAGCCAAGAGAGGCGAAGTGAGCAGTTCTTC.

V and J are TRBV2 and TRBJ2-7; D perhaps matches TRBD2 (6 bases). In germline, CDR1 is SNHLY, CDR2 FYNNEI. Trimming shortened V by 3 bases and J by 0 bases, and 18 bases separated the two germline ends. The CDR3 consists of 17 residues. The CDR3 nucleotides read TGTGCCAGCAGTGAGTGGGGGACGGGAGCGACCTCCTACGAGCAGTACTTC. Encoded protein: CASSEWGTGATSYEQYF.

The J gene is TRBJ2-5, the V gene TRBV24-1, with D perhaps given as TRBD1 or TRBD2 (5 bases each). The V and J ends lost 4 bases and 4 bases respectively, with 12 bases between them. This CDR3 is 14 amino acids long. Per germline, CDR1 KGHDR and CDR2 SFDVKD. The CDR3 region is CATSDRGRGETQYF. The CDR3 nucleotides are TGTGCCACCAGTGACCGGGGACGGGGAGAGACCCAGTACTTC.

DNA of the CDR3: TGTGCCAGCAGAGGGACTAGCGGGCACAATGAGCAGTTCTTC. Translation gives CASRGTSGHNEQFF. The chain carries TRBV11-2 and TRBJ2-1; 12 bases are shared with TRBD2. V trimming: 6 bases; J trimming: 5 bases; junction bases outside the gene matches: 2. This CDR3 region has 14 residues. CDR1 and CDR2 from the germline V gene are SGHAT and FQNNGV.

The rearrangement links TRBV10-3 to TRBJ2-1, with 7 bases aligning to TRBD2. The ends lost 2 bases at V and 0 bases at J; junction bases unmatched: 10. The CDR3 covers 18 residues. CDR1 is ENHRY, CDR2 SYGVKD, per germline. CDR3: CAISERDLAGSSYNEQFF. The CDR3 region has the DNA TGTGCCATCAGTGAGCGGGACTTAGCGGGCAGCTCCTACAATGAGCAGTTCTTC.

This chain links TRBV7-2 with TRBJ1-1; 10 positions match TRBD1. Trimming took 5 bases from V and 2 from J; bases not matched to a gene: 5. CDR3 length equals 15 residues. CDR1 is SGHTA and CDR2 is FQGNSA in the germline V gene. Written as DNA, the CDR3 is TGTGCCAGCAGCCGTCGGACAGGGGGAAACACTGAAGCTTTCTTT. Translation gives CASSRRTGGNTEAFF. Filled out from reference TRBV7-2 and TRBJ1-1, the complete variable domain reads GAGVSQSPSNKVTEKGKDVELRCDPISGHTALYWYRQSLGQGLEFLIYFQGNSAPDKSGLPSDRFSAERTGGSVSTLTIQRTQQEDSAVYLCASSRRTGGNTEAFFGQGTRLTVV.

The chain joins TRBV7-8 to TRBJ2-5, with 10 bases aligning to TRBD1. V shed 1 base, J shed 4 bases, and the junction held 9 bases outside the gene matches. Germline CDR1 reads SGHVS; CDR2 reads FQNEAQ. The CDR3 runs 17 residues. CDR3 DNA sequence: TGTGCCAGCAGCTTAGGCACCGGGACAGGGGTTGGAGAGACCCAGTACTTC. Protein product: CASSLGTGTGVGETQYF.

The chain links TRBV28 to TRBJ2-4, with a possible D match to TRBD2 (6 bases). Germline V lookup: CDR1 MDHEN, CDR2 SYDVKM. The CDR3 has 15 residues. V was pared by 8 bases and J by 4 bases, with 18 bases between. In DNA form, the CDR3 reads TGTGCCAGCCACGAGTGGGGGGAAGGGAAAAACATTCAGTACTTC. It encodes CASHEWGEGKNIQYF. Looking up the rest from reference TRBV28 and TRBJ2-4 gives the full variable domain: DVKVTQSSRYLVKRTGEKVFLECVQDMDHENMFWYRQDPGLGLRLIYFSYDVKMKEKGDIPEGYSVSREKKERFSLILESASTNQTSMYLCASHEWGEGKNIQYFGAGTRLSVL.

This clonotype was picked up a small number of times. The J gene is TRBJ1-5, the V gene TRBV6-1; perhaps TRBD1 as D (5 bases). The V gene's germline CDR1 is MNHNS and CDR2 SASEGT. This CDR3 contains 15 residues. V lost 10 bases to trimming and J lost 3 bases, with 19 bases between them. The CDR3, as DNA: TGTGCCATCCGCTCCACGGGGGGTTCCAATCAGCCCCAGCATTTT. Amino acids: CAIRSTGGSNQPQHF.

The CDR3 here is CASSPKSTSGLRNEQFF. The CDR3 DNA reads TGTGCCAGCAGTCCAAAGTCGACTAGCGGCCTCCGGAATGAGCAGTTCTTC. The chain joins TRBV27 to TRBJ2-1, with 9 bases that match TRBD2. The CDR3 is 17 amino acids. With 5 bases clipped from V and 7 bases from J, the junction kept 15 bases outside the gene matches. The V gene's germline CDR1 is MNHEY and CDR2 SMNVEV (reference sequence).

This clonotype occurred a few times. The genes are TRBV9 and TRBJ2-7, with 8 bases lining up with TRBD1. Looked up from germline, CDR1 is SGDLS and CDR2 is YYNGEE. The CDR3 has 15 amino acids. V shed 0 bases, J shed 3 bases, and the junction held 5 bases outside the gene matches. The CDR3 DNA follows: TGTGCCAGCAGCGTAGGGACAGGGAATTTCTACGAGCAGTACTTC. Translating gives CASSVGTGNFYEQYF.

This chain uses TRBV7-2 with TRBJ1-1, with D maybe TRBD1 (5 bases). This CDR3 spans 13 amino acids. Germline CDR1 is SGHTA and CDR2 is FQGNSA. V lost 0 bases and J lost 7, with 9 bases in between. CDR3 residues: CASSLARGSEAFF. In DNA, the CDR3 is TGTGCCAGCAGCTTAGCGCGGGGCAGTGAAGCTTTCTTT.